This record concerns one T cell receptor beta chain sequence. Its cognate antigen has yet to be identified. No base quality values were provided; no much bigger clone lies one nucleotide off. The data were produced on an Illumina HiSeq 1500. TCRdb redid the processing of the public reads, applying fastp at Q25 and MiXCR, and retained in-frame beta chains. Entries are consolidated by CDR3 protein sequence, retaining the most common genes and DNA. The sample table lists 450,000 to 550,000 distinct CDR3 sequences, 16% of them with a count of one. The top ten hold more than 20% of the sample. This record belongs to a study of T cell repertoires in cytomegalovirus infection (dated by TCRdb to between 2018 and 2021). Turning to the overall study: Donor HLA type was relevant to the analysis, as public TCR beta signatures indicated carriage of CMV infection together with the matching HLA type.

What the authors observed across the whole study: In both this cohort and an independent approximately 370-donor cohort, the cumulative frequency of public TCR beta family members distinguished carriers of CMV infection plus the relevant HLA type. The ex vivo response was dominated by HLA-C-restricted CMV-specific TCR beta clonotypes, and the single most frequent clonotype in two of eight donors was supplied by these HLA-C-restricted clonotypes.

The CDR3 spans 17 residues, from the cysteine through the phenylalanine. The read is trimmed to its CDR3 DNA, 51 bases read in frame from base 1. According to the germline V gene, CDR1 reads SGHRS and CDR2 reads YFSETQ. The germline ends are 14 bases apart after V is trimmed by 0 bases and J by 1 base. This receptor chain uses TRBV5-1 and TRBJ2-1, with a weak D call of TRBD2 (6 bases match). The sample taken for sequencing was CD8+ T cells from PBMCs. This sequence was found in a human donor in good health (CMV status not recorded). Some clones in this sample may be carry-over from other donors' samples. The CDR3 is CASSLAIVGGSYNEQFF. The DNA is as follows: TGCGCCAGCAGCTTGGCCATCGTGGGGGGTTCCTACAATGAGCAGTTCTTC.